The clone carrying this T cell receptor beta chain appeared a few times. This record comes from a study of early T cells in non-severe SARS-CoV-2 infection. Study as a whole: The input, bulk RNA from unsorted whole blood, was sequenced, and chains were unpaired.

Attached unique molecular identifiers marked individual cDNA molecules. TCRdb reanalysed the 5' RACE reads using MiXCR and keeps one entry per CDR3 protein. The sample lists approximately 50,000 distinct CDR3 sequences, around a tenth seen once, with about 8% in the top ten. V was pared by 1 base and J by 0 bases, with 13 bases between. CDR3 size: 17 residues. Germline V lookup: CDR1 LGHDT, CDR2 YNNKEL (reference sequence). The rearrangement joins TRBV3-1 to TRBJ2-1; no clear D gene. Sequenced input: whole blood. This receptor was obtained from an adult who was a healthcare worker with PCR-confirmed SARS-CoV-2 infection or an uninfected control (not recorded which). The CDR3 DNA is TGTGCCAGCAGCCAAGGAACGGGCCAAAGCTCCTACAATGAGCAGTTCTTC. It encodes CASSQGTGQSSYNEQFF.